Presented here are 30 T cell receptor beta chains from one specimen sequenced in a study of cytomegalovirus exposure and HLA in healthy donors. PCR primers comprised 60 Vbeta and 13 Jbeta primers. Sequencing was performed with immunoSEQ multiplex PCR; in TCRdb, only in-frame clones are kept and a portion is missing. The table records around 150,000 clones, around 74% of them present only once. Sequencing used PBMCs. Receptor source: a female donor in good health and CMV-seronegative.

The chain joins TRBV6-5 to TRBJ2-1; 7 bases are shared with TRBD2. V lost 2 bases and J lost 2; bases outside the gene matches: 3. The CDR3 consists of 15 residues. Germline loops: CDR1 MNHEY, CDR2 SVGAGI. The CDR3 region is CASSYVGTTYNEQFF. For the CDR3, the DNA is TGTGCCAGCAGTTACGTCGGGACTACCTACAATGAGCAGTTCTTC.

This clone has only a few counts. CDR3 sequence (DNA): TGTGCCAGCAGCGGGGTGGCTGAAGCTTTCTTT. It is translated as CASSGVAEAFF. The rearrangement links TRBV6-5 to TRBJ1-1; D is ambiguous. The CDR3 consists of 11 residues. The germline V gene encodes CDR1 MNHEY and CDR2 SVGAGI. With 6 bases removed from V and 6 bases from J, the gap between germline ends came to 8 bases.

The genes are TRBV6-5 and TRBJ2-5; 14 positions agree with TRBD2. CDR1 is MNHEY, CDR2 SVGAGI, per germline. The V and J ends lost 7 bases and 1 base, in that order; junction bases with no gene match: 2. The CDR3 is 15 residues long. CDR3 protein: CASNGLAGGQETQYF. The CDR3, as DNA: TGTGCCAGCAACGGACTAGCGGGGGGCCAAGAGACCCAGTACTTC.

This chain connects TRBV11-1 to TRBJ2-7; 13 nucleotides agree with TRBD2. The length of the CDR3 is 16 residues. The germline CDR1 and CDR2 sequences are SGHAT and FQDESV (reference sequence). After removal of 0 bases from V and 2 bases from J, the junction contained 1 base not matched to a gene. This CDR3 is CASSLAGTSGTYEQYF. DNA of the CDR3: TGTGCCAGCAGCTTAGCGGGGACTAGCGGGACCTACGAGCAGTACTTC.

The chain has TRBV23-1 and TRBJ2-5, with 8 bases matching TRBD2. TRBV23-1 counts as an open reading frame of uncertain function. Unmatched junction bases numbered 4, after V lost 4 bases and J lost 9 bases. The CDR3 is made up of 12 amino acids. The CDR3 is CASSPPGGSQYF. The CDR3 nucleotides are TGCGCCAGCAGTCCCCCGGGGGGGTCCCAGTACTTC.

The J gene is TRBJ2-7, the V gene TRBV6-6; TRBD1 matches at 7 bases. CDR1 and CDR2 (germline): MNHNY, SVGAGI (reference sequence). After removal of 2 bases from V and 3 bases from J, the junction contained 7 bases not matched to a gene. The CDR3 extends over 15 amino acids. CDR3 in amino acids: CASSYHGDRDYEQYF. Here the CDR3 DNA reads TGTGCCAGCAGTTACCACGGGGACAGAGACTACGAGCAGTACTTC.

This clone was found a few times. The chain couples TRBV19 to TRBJ1-1, with 12 bases fitting TRBD1. The CDR3 spans 14 residues. V gave up 5 bases and J gave up 6 bases; unmatched junction bases: 4. Germline CDR1 LNHDA, CDR2 SQIVND (reference sequence). Here the CDR3 reads CASSLGQGAAEAFF. CDR3 sequence (DNA): TGTGCCAGTAGTTTGGGACAGGGGGCCGCTGAAGCTTTCTTT.

The sample holds a few counts of this clone. V usage is TRBV5-4 and J usage is TRBJ2-5, with 9 nucleotides matching TRBD2. The last part of the DNA fits TRBJ2-7 better; the J call may be wrong. The germline gives CDR1 SGHNT, CDR2 YYREEE (reference sequence). The CDR3 consists of 15 residues. Here the CDR3 reads CASSSLAGAAYEQYF. The CDR3 coding sequence is TGTGCCAGCAGCTCCTTAGCGGGAGCGGCATACGAGCAGTACTTC.

The CDR3 sequence: CASSAGGSNEQYF. The CDR3 nucleotides read TGTGCCAGCAGCGCGGGGGGTAGCAACGAGCAGTACTTC. The chain combines TRBV5-4 with TRBJ2-7; 8 nucleotides align to TRBD2. With V trimmed by 4 bases and J by 5 bases, 5 bases remained unmatched. CDR1 and CDR2 (germline): SGHNT, YYREEE (reference sequence). The CDR3 has 13 amino acids.

CDR3 region: CASSAMTGGTGNTIYF. The CDR3 DNA reads as TGTGCCAGCAGTGCTATGACAGGGGGAACTGGAAACACCATATATTTT. The chain links TRBV6-1 to TRBJ1-3, with TRBD1 matching 9 bases. The V segment lost 4 bases and the J segment 2 bases; nucleotides outside the gene matches: 6. This CDR3 has 16 residues. In germline, CDR1 is MNHNS, CDR2 SASEGT.

V and J are TRBV5-4 and TRBJ1-2; TRBD1 might be the D (5 bases). Germline assignment: CDR1 SGHNT and CDR2 YYREEE (reference sequence). This CDR3 is 16 amino acids long. V was clipped by 0 bases and J by 0 bases, with 12 bases between them. The CDR3 loop reads CASSLGAPRANYGYTF. In nucleotides, the CDR3 is TGTGCCAGCAGCTTGGGTGCGCCCAGGGCTAACTATGGCTACACCTTC.

This CDR3 is CASSLGSGSVNEQFF. The DNA of the CDR3 is TGTGCCAGCAGTTTAGGGAGCGGGAGCGTCAATGAGCAGTTCTTC. This sequence joins TRBV27 and TRBJ2-1, with TRBD2 matching over 8 bases. The CDR3 runs to 15 residues. CDR1 is MNHEY and CDR2 is SMNVEV in the germline V gene (reference sequence). The V and J ends lost 2 bases and 6 bases, in that order; junction bases with no gene match: 6.

This chain joins TRBV7-2 and TRBJ1-1, with D possibly TRBD1 on 6 matching bases. V lost 3 bases to trimming and J lost 6 bases, with 17 bases between them. The CDR3 has 15 amino acids. Per germline, CDR1 SGHTA and CDR2 FQGNSA. CDR3 loop: CASSFYFARGSEAFF. The CDR3 DNA reads TGTGCCAGCAGCTTCTATTTTGCCAGGGGCTCTGAAGCTTTCTTT.

This clone has just a few counts. V is TRBV7-2 and J is TRBJ2-1, with TRBD1 as a possible D gene (5 bases). This CDR3 has 16 amino acids. V was shortened by 2 bases and J by 4 bases, with 15 bases between the two germline ends. Germline V gene sequence: CDR1 SGHTA, CDR2 FQGNSA. CDR3 sequence reads: CASSLLVTTVYNEQFF. The CDR3 bases are TGTGCCAGCAGCTTACTGGTCACGACAGTATACAATGAGCAGTTCTTC.

In the case of this clone: The conserved phenylalanine or tryptophan normally closing the CDR3 is absent here, so this likely arose from a read error. No DNA is shown, since the ends of the CDR3 on it are uncertain; the CDR3 is the one TCRdb lists. The rearrangement joins TRBV7-9 to TRBJ1-1; TRBD1 is the table's D call, not checked against the DNA. The germline V gene has CDR1 SEHNR and CDR2 FQNEAQ (reference sequence). Including both end residues, the CDR3 is 14 amino acids long. CDR3 loop: CASSLAAGTPPKFL.

This clone was recorded only once. The V gene is TRBV4-2, the J gene TRBJ1-5; tentative D call: TRBD1 (6 bases). This CDR3 region has 16 residues. Trimming cost V 1 base and J 1 base, with 11 bases left between them. CDR1 is LGHNA and CDR2 is YNFKEQ in the germline V gene. The CDR3 here is CASSQVAGDSNQPQHF. The CDR3 DNA reads TGTGCCAGCAGCCAAGTTGCAGGGGACAGCAATCAGCCCCAGCATTTT.

The table lists this clone with a few counts. This chain uses TRBV5-6 with TRBJ1-5; maybe TRBD1 (6 bases). CDR1 and CDR2 from the germline V gene are SGHDT and YYEEEE. The CDR3 loop spans 14 amino acids. Trimming stripped 5 bases from V and 6 bases from J, with 15 bases between. The CDR3 nucleotides read TGTGCCAGCAGTTACCAACAGGGAGCTCAGCCCCAGCATTTT. It translates to CASSYQQGAQPQHF.

V and J are TRBV5-6 and TRBJ2-3; 10 positions match TRBD1. The CDR3 totals 16 residues. The germline gives CDR1 SGHDT, CDR2 YYEEEE. V shed 2 bases and J 2 bases; nucleotides not matched to a gene: 5. CDR3 DNA sequence: TGTGCCAGCAGCTTCCGGGACAGGGGCACCACAGATACGCAGTATTTT. It is translated as CASSFRDRGTTDTQYF.

This clone was recorded once. This chain links TRBV10-3 with TRBJ2-2; 10 nucleotides align to TRBD1. CDR1 is ENHRY, CDR2 SYGVKD, per germline. The CDR3 runs 15 residues. After removal of 5 bases from V and 3 bases from J, the junction contained 3 bases not matched to a gene. CDR3 sequence reads: CAISPGQGYTGELFF. In nucleotides, the CDR3 is TGTGCCATCAGTCCGGGACAGGGGTACACCGGGGAGCTGTTTTTT.

This clone was recorded once. The chain has TRBV27 and TRBJ1-5; D gene unclear. The V gene lost 5 bases and the J gene lost 0 bases, with 8 bases spanning the gap. Per germline, CDR1 MNHEY and CDR2 SMNVEV (reference sequence). The CDR3 covers 14 residues. The CDR3 region has the DNA TGTGCCAGCAGTGGAGGATATAGCAATCAGCCCCAGCATTTT. It encodes CASSGGYSNQPQHF.

This clone was counted a few times. The chain couples TRBV18 to TRBJ1-5; the D gene is possibly TRBD1 (6 bases). V was pared by 2 bases and J by 4 bases, with 15 bases between. CDR3 length: 16 amino acids. CDR1 and CDR2 (germline): KGHSH, LQKENI. The CDR3, as DNA: TGTGCCAGCTCACCATATAATGGCAGGGGTAATCAGCCCCAGCATTTT. Residues: CASSPYNGRGNQPQHF.

This chain connects TRBV9 to TRBJ2-7; D is unclear. Germline assignment: CDR1 SGDLS and CDR2 YYNGEE. The CDR3 is 15 residues long. Between the trimmed V and J ends, which lost 0 bases and 5 bases, there was a span of 15 bases. Here the CDR3 reads CASSVESRSGDEQYF. The CDR3 DNA reads TGTGCCAGCAGCGTAGAGTCGCGCTCCGGTGACGAGCAGTACTTC.

The rearrangement uses TRBV7-2 and TRBJ2-5; the match to TRBD2 covers 10 bases. V shed 1 base and J 5 bases; nucleotides not matched to a gene: 10. The CDR3 covers 17 residues. Per germline, CDR1 SGHTA and CDR2 FQGNSA. The CDR3 sequence: CASSLGAGGSGGETQYF. For the CDR3, the DNA is TGTGCCAGCAGCTTAGGAGCGGGGGGGTCTGGGGGGGAGACCCAGTACTTC.

This sequence joins TRBV19 and TRBJ2-5, with 7 nucleotides matching TRBD1. The J call is in doubt because the DNA end fits TRBJ2-7 better. The CDR3 totals 13 residues. Per germline, CDR1 LNHDA and CDR2 SQIVND (reference sequence). CDR3 sequence reads: CASSVTGTYEQYF. The DNA for the CDR3 is TGTGCCAGTAGTGTGACAGGGACCTACGAGCAGTACTTC.

The genes are TRBV7-6 and TRBJ2-2; TRBD2 might be the D (6 bases). V lost 0 bases to trimming and J lost 3 bases, with 11 bases between them. The CDR3 extends over 16 amino acids. The germline V gene has CDR1 SGHVS and CDR2 FNYEAQ. The CDR3, as DNA: TGTGCCAGCAGCTTAGCGGGGGGTTCGTACACCGGGGAGCTGTTTTTT. It is translated as CASSLAGGSYTGELFF.

This clone was seen only a few times. The V gene is TRBV30, the J gene TRBJ2-7; 7 bases map to TRBD2. Trimming cost V 6 bases and J 3 bases; bases outside gene matches: 5. This CDR3 spans 12 amino acids. In germline, CDR1 is GTSNPN, CDR2 SVGIG (reference sequence). The CDR3 coding sequence is TGTGCCTGCGGAAGGACTAGCTACGAGCAGTACTTC. Translated, it gives CACGRTSYEQYF.

This clone has just one count. V and J are TRBV5-4 and TRBJ1-2; D gene uncertain. This CDR3 contains 14 residues. The V gene's germline CDR1 is SGHNT and CDR2 YYREEE (reference sequence). The V and J ends lost 1 base and 5 bases respectively, with 12 bases between them. CDR3 region: CASSLISDAYGYTF. The CDR3 region has the DNA TGTGCCAGCAGCTTGATCTCCGATGCGTATGGCTACACCTTC. Full variable domain (missing parts from reference TRBV5-4 and TRBJ1-2): ETGVTQSPTHLIKTRGQQVTLRCSSQSGHNTVSWYQQALGQGPQFIFQYYREEENGRGNFPPRFSGLQFPNYSSELNVNALELDDSALYLCASSLISDAYGYTFGSGTRLTVV.

The chain joins TRBV29-1 to TRBJ1-4; TRBD1 matches at 7 bases. The CDR3 spans 13 residues. Looked up from germline, CDR1 is SQVTM and CDR2 is ANQGSEA. The J segment lost 7 bases and the V segment lost 5 bases, leaving 7 bases of the junction unmatched. In nucleotides, the CDR3 is TGCAGCGTTTTCGGGACAGAGGGTGAAAAACTGTTTTTT. This codes for CSVFGTEGEKLFF.

CDR3 in DNA: TGTGCCAGCAGTTTATCCGGGTACACAGATACGCAGTATTTT. It specifies CASSLSGYTDTQYF. The chain recombines TRBV27 with TRBJ2-3; D is unresolved. The length of the CDR3 is 14 residues. Germline V gives CDR1 MNHEY, CDR2 SMNVEV (reference sequence). Trimming took off 0 bases at V and 2 bases at J, with 6 bases between the two ends.

The V call is TRBV5-1, the J call TRBJ2-2, with 10 bases lining up with TRBD2. V was pared by 0 bases and J by 4 bases, with 9 bases of the junction left unmatched. The CDR3 spans 18 residues. Germline lookup yields CDR1 SGHRS and CDR2 YFSETQ. CDR3: CASSLEFRQRGGTGELFF. DNA for the CDR3: TGCGCCAGCAGCTTGGAGTTCCGTCAGCGGGGGGGCACCGGGGAGCTGTTTTTT.